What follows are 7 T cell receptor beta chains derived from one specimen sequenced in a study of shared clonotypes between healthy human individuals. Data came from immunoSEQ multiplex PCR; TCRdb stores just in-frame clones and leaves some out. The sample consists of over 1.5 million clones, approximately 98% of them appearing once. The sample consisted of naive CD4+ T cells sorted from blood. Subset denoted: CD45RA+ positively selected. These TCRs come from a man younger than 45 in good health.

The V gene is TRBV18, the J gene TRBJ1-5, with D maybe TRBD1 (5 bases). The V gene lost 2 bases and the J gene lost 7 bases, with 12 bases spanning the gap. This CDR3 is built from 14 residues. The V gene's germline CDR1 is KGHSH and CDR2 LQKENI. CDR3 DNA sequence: TGTGCCAGCTCACCAACAAAGGGGTTGCAGCCCCAGCATTTT. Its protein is CASSPTKGLQPQHF.

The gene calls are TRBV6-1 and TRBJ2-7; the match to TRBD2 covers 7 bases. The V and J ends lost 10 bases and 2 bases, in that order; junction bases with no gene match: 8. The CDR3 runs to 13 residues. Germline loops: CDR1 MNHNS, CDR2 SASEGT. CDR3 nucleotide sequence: TGTGCCACCTTCGCCGGGGGGACCTACGAGCAGTACTTC. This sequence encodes CATFAGGTYEQYF.

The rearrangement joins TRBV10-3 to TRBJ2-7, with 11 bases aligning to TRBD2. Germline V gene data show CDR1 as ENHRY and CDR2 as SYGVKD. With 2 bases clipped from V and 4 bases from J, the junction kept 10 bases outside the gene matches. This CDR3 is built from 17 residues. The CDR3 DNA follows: TGTGCCATCAGTGAGAAGGCCTCTAGCGGGAGGTCTTACGAGCAGTACTTC. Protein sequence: CAISEKASSGRSYEQYF.

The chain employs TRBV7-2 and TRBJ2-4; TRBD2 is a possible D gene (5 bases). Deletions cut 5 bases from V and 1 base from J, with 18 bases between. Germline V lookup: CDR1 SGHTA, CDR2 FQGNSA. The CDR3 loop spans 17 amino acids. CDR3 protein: CASSRDRADGAKNIQYF. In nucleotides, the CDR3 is TGTGCCAGCAGCCGGGATAGGGCGGACGGCGCCAAAAACATTCAGTACTTC.

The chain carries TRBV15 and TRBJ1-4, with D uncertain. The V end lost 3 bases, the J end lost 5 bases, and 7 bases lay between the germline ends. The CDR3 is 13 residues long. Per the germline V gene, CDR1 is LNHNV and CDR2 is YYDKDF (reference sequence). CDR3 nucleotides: TGTGCCACCAGCAGGGGATACAATGAAAAACTGTTTTTT. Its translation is CATSRGYNEKLFF.

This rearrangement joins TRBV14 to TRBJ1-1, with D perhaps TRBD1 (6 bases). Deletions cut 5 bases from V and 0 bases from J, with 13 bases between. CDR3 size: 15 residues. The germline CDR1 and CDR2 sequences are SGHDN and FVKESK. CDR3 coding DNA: TGTGCCAGCAGCGTTTATGGGGGCCTGAACACTGAAGCTTTCTTT. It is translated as CASSVYGGLNTEAFF.

CDR3 nucleotides: TGTGCCAGCAGCCAGCCGGGACCTCCGACTGAGCAGTTCTTC. Translating gives CASSQPGPPTEQFF. V and J are TRBV4-2 and TRBJ2-1; the D gene could be TRBD1 or TRBD2 (5 bases each). Per germline, CDR1 LGHNA and CDR2 YNFKEQ. Trimming stripped 3 bases from V and 9 bases from J, with 15 bases between. This CDR3 comprises 14 residues.